The present T cell receptor (beta chain) was sequenced within a study of OX40 agonist ivuxolimab in advanced cancers. Study-level information: The patients' treatment was ivuxolimab, an agonistic anti-OX40 (CD134) antibody. Ivuxolimab, which patients received intravenously every 2 weeks, was dosed at 0.01 to 10 mg/kg.

With V trimmed by 4 bases and J by 2 bases, 8 bases remained unmatched. This CDR3 is built from 16 residues. CDR1 SGHDT and CDR2 YYEEEE come from the germline V gene. Profiled with immunoSEQ multiplex PCR; TCRdb holds only in-frame clones, not every one. The sample shows approximately 97,000 clones, less than 90% of them seen only once. The J gene is TRBJ2-5, the V gene TRBV5-6, with 10 positions matching TRBD2. The source was CD4+ or CD8+ T cells sorted from blood, collected in a trial of the OX40 agonist ivuxolimab. The receptor comes from an adult with an advanced solid tumor such as melanoma, head and neck, liver or kidney cancer. CDR3 DNA sequence: TGTGCCAGCAGCCTCGGACTAGCGGCTATACAAGAGACCCAGTACTTC. It yields the protein CASSLGLAAIQETQYF.